The 30 T cell receptor beta chains below all came from one sample that was sequenced in a study of T cells after yellow fever vaccination. Using its own MiXCR run on the 5' RACE reads, TCRdb lists one record per CDR3 protein. The repertoire includes 20,000 to 25,000 distinct CDR3 sequences, roughly 3.4% of them detected once, and about 0.98% sits in the top ten. The sample in question was PBMCs, either bulk or a sorted T-cell subset (CD4+, CD8+, memory, or dextramer-sorted; not recorded which), obtained about 41 days after the first yellow fever vaccination. These receptor sequences come from a man in his late teens or twenties who received the YFV17D yellow fever vaccine.

Many counts were recorded for this clonotype. J is TRBJ1-1 and V is TRBV5-1; D not certain. The CDR3 covers 13 residues. Germline loops: CDR1 SGHRS, CDR2 YFSETQ. V dropped 2 bases and J dropped 3 bases, with 8 bases sitting between them. CDR3 nucleotide sequence: TGCGCCAGCAGCTTCGGTGGATACACTGAAGCTTTCTTT. Protein sequence: CASSFGGYTEAFF.

This clonotype was recorded at least ten times. This chain joins TRBV6-5 and TRBJ2-1; 11 positions agree with TRBD2. This CDR3 is built from 17 residues. Germline loops: CDR1 MNHEY, CDR2 SVGAGI. Trimming cost V 0 bases and J 4 bases; bases outside gene matches: 5. CDR3 sequence (DNA): TGTGCCAGCAGTTACTCGACTAGCGGGATCCCATACAATGAGCAGTTCTTC. It encodes CASSYSTSGIPYNEQFF.

This clonotype was counted ten times or more. This chain uses TRBV6-5 with TRBJ2-3, with D maybe TRBD2 (7 bases). This CDR3 is built from 15 residues. CDR1 is MNHEY and CDR2 is SVGAGI in the germline V gene. V lost 5 bases and J 1 base, leaving 13 bases between the germline ends. The CDR3 loop reads CASSPGRGRTDTQYF. The CDR3 nucleotides are TGTGCCAGCAGTCCGGGGCGGGGGCGCACAGATACGCAGTATTTT.

This clonotype occurred many times. J is TRBJ2-4 and V is TRBV5-1, with 8 bases fitting TRBD2. V shed 4 bases, J shed 3 bases, and the junction held 9 bases outside the gene matches. The CDR3 runs to 16 residues. In germline, CDR1 is SGHRS, CDR2 YFSETQ. CDR3 residues: CASSPLVGGDKNIQYF. The CDR3 region has the DNA TGCGCCAGCAGCCCGTTAGTCGGGGGGGACAAAAACATTCAGTACTTC.

This clonotype was seen repeatedly, ten times or more. The J gene is TRBJ2-1, the V gene TRBV7-8; a weak D match, TRBD2 (5 bases). This CDR3 contains 15 residues. Trimming pared 5 bases from V and 5 bases from J, leaving 16 bases between. Germline V lookup: CDR1 SGHVS, CDR2 FQNEAQ. The chain's CDR3 is CASSHPPTGNNEQFF. The CDR3 DNA reads as TGTGCCAGCAGCCACCCCCCCACGGGAAACAATGAGCAGTTCTTC.

In this sample, this clonotype turned up many times. The chain has TRBV20-1 and TRBJ2-1; 14 bases match TRBD2. V shed 4 bases and J 2 bases; nucleotides not matched to a gene: 7. This CDR3 region has 17 residues. The germline gives CDR1 DFQATT, CDR2 SNEGSKA (reference sequence). CDR3 region: CSAKPGLAGAAYNEQFF. DNA of the CDR3: TGCAGTGCTAAACCGGGACTAGCGGGGGCCGCCTACAATGAGCAGTTCTTC.

This clonotype has ten or more counts. The V gene is TRBV7-2, the J gene TRBJ1-1; D may be TRBD1 (5 bases). The CDR3 loop spans 15 amino acids. Germline-derived CDR1 and CDR2 are SGHTA and FQGNSA. V was trimmed by 1 base and J by 4 bases, leaving 13 bases between them. DNA of the CDR3: TGTGCCAGCAGCTTAGACTATTTGCAGGGCACTGAAGCTTTCTTT. Protein sequence: CASSLDYLQGTEAFF.

This clonotype has ten or more counts. This rearrangement joins TRBV6-2 or TRBV6-3 to TRBJ2-7; D is unresolved. The CDR3 spans 11 residues. Trimming pared 6 bases from V and 11 bases from J, leaving 14 bases between. The germline V gene has CDR1 MNHEY and CDR2 SVGEGT. CDR3 DNA: TGTGCCAGCAGCCACGACTTGGTGGAGTACTTC. Translation: CASSHDLVEYF.

This clonotype was seen at least ten times. This chain links TRBV7-2 with TRBJ2-6; D remains unclear. Trimming cost V 3 bases and J 12 bases, with 6 bases left between them. Germline CDR1 SGHTA, CDR2 FQGNSA. The CDR3 spans 11 residues. The CDR3 loop is CASSFESVLTF. The DNA of the CDR3 is TGTGCCAGCAGCTTTGAGAGCGTCCTGACTTTC.

The table lists this clonotype with many counts. The J gene is TRBJ1-1, the V gene TRBV7-8, with D possibly TRBD1 on 5 matching bases. With 6 bases removed from V and 0 bases from J, the gap between germline ends came to 14 bases. The CDR3 runs 15 residues. Germline CDR1 reads SGHVS; CDR2 reads FQNEAQ. The CDR3 here is CASRRRGTLNTEAFF. CDR3 nucleotides: TGTGCCAGCAGACGAAGAGGGACGTTGAACACTGAAGCTTTCTTT.

This clonotype was observed at least ten times. The chain uses TRBV10-3 and TRBJ2-3; 9 bases map to TRBD2. Germline V gene sequence: CDR1 ENHRY, CDR2 SYGVKD. This CDR3 region has 15 residues. The V segment lost 4 bases and the J segment 4 bases; nucleotides outside the gene matches: 6. The CDR3 DNA follows: TGTGCCATCAGTGGTACTAGCGGGTCTCCAGATACGCAGTATTTT. As protein: CAISGTSGSPDTQYF.

This clonotype appeared many times. The chain uses TRBV7-3 and TRBJ2-7; 9 nucleotides line up with TRBD1. Germline CDR1 SGHTA, CDR2 FQGTGA. The V segment lost 3 bases and the J segment 2 bases; nucleotides outside the gene matches: 2. This CDR3 is built from 14 residues. CDR3 in DNA: TGTGCCAGCAGCTTTAGGGACAGGGCCTACGAGCAGTACTTC. Amino acids: CASSFRDRAYEQYF.

On this clonotype: This sequence may be a read error, since a much larger clone differs from it by one base. The rearrangement links TRBV29-1 to TRBJ1-6; tentatively, D is TRBD1 (5 bases). Per the germline V gene, CDR1 is SQVTM and CDR2 is ANQGSEA. The CDR3 length is 12 residues. Here the CDR3 reads CGARESGSALHF. In DNA, the CDR3 is TGCGGGGCCAGGGAGTCGGGTTCAGCCCTCCACTTT.

This clonotype was seen many times. The rearrangement uses TRBV6-2 or TRBV6-3 and TRBJ2-3; D uncertain. Germline CDR1 is MNHEY and CDR2 is SVGEGT. This CDR3 comprises 12 residues. V was clipped by 8 bases and J by 9 bases, with 15 bases between them. CDR3 region: CASGDPLGTQYF. DNA for the CDR3: TGTGCCAGCGGGGATCCGCTTGGCACGCAGTATTTT.

This clonotype has a count of ten or more. The gene calls are TRBV11-2 and TRBJ1-3, with a possible D match to TRBD1 (5 bases). CDR1 and CDR2 from the germline V gene are SGHAT and FQNNGV. The CDR3 spans 15 residues. Trimming took 6 bases from V and 4 from J, leaving 16 bases between them. CDR3 residues: CASSTTVGDGNTIYF. DNA of the CDR3: TGTGCCAGCAGTACGACCGTCGGGGACGGAAACACCATATATTTT. Full variable domain (remainder filled in from reference TRBV11-2 and TRBJ1-3): EAGVAQSPRYKIIEKRQSVAFWCNPISGHATLYWYQQILGQGPKLLIQFQNNGVVDDSQLPKDRFSAERLKGVDSTLKIQPAKLEDSAVYLCASSTTVGDGNTIYFGEGSWLTVV.

This clonotype was detected ten times or more. J is TRBJ2-1 and V is TRBV6-5; no clear D. The CDR3 is 14 residues long. Germline lookup yields CDR1 MNHEY and CDR2 SVGAGI. The ends were cut back, 0 bases at V and 9 bases at J, with 12 bases in the middle. In nucleotides, the CDR3 is TGTGCCAGCAGTTACTCGTACTGGCGGAGTGAGCAGTTCTTC. As protein: CASSYSYWRSEQFF.

This clonotype was picked up many times. The J gene is TRBJ2-2, the V gene TRBV5-6; 9 bases are a match to TRBD1. Per germline, CDR1 SGHDT and CDR2 YYEEEE. V shed 4 bases, J shed 0 bases, and the junction held 7 bases outside the gene matches. The CDR3 extends over 17 amino acids. The CDR3 sequence: CASSLTGGGPNTGELFF. The CDR3 DNA is TGTGCCAGCAGCCTGACAGGGGGAGGCCCGAACACCGGGGAGCTGTTTTTT.

Many counts were recorded for this clonotype. The chain is built from TRBV20-1 and TRBJ1-2; D not certain. Per the germline V gene, CDR1 is DFQATT and CDR2 is SNEGSKA (reference sequence). Deletions cut 2 bases from V and 3 bases from J, with 10 bases between. The CDR3 length is 13 residues. CDR3 nucleotides: TGCAGTGCTAGAATGGATCCCTACTATGGCTACACCTTC. Translating gives CSARMDPYYGYTF.

This clonotype was observed a single time. V gene TRBV30 combines with J gene TRBJ1-2; D call uncertain. The CDR3 has 15 amino acids. Between the trimmed V and J ends, which lost 0 bases and 3 bases, there was a span of 14 bases. Germline V gene sequence: CDR1 GTSNPN, CDR2 SVGIG (reference sequence). CDR3 loop: CAWSVGPGSDYGYTF. In DNA form, the CDR3 reads TGTGCCTGGAGTGTTGGTCCGGGTAGTGACTATGGCTACACCTTC.

This clonotype has at least ten counts. J is TRBJ2-7 and V is TRBV7-2; 10 bases fit TRBD1. CDR3 length: 15 residues. From germline, CDR1 is SGHTA and CDR2 FQGNSA. Germline trimming cut 0 bases from V and 6 bases from J; bases unmatched to any gene: 5. This chain's CDR3 is CASSLAGTGVGEQYF. The CDR3 bases are TGTGCCAGCAGCTTAGCGGGGACAGGGGTCGGCGAGCAGTACTTC. The full variable domain, with the rest looked up from reference TRBV7-2 and TRBJ2-7, is GAGVSQSPSNKVTEKGKDVELRCDPISGHTALYWYRQSLGQGLEFLIYFQGNSAPDKSGLPSDRFSAERTGGSVSTLTIQRTQQEDSAVYLCASSLAGTGVGEQYFGPGTRLTVT.

This clonotype was observed many times. The V and J genes are TRBV6-2 or TRBV6-3 and TRBJ2-1; TRBD2 agrees at 9 bases. CDR1 and CDR2 from the germline V gene are MNHEY and SVGEGT. The CDR3 runs 14 residues. V lost 6 bases and J lost 8; bases outside the gene matches: 8. The CDR3 reads CASRRAGGSHEQFF. The CDR3 region has the DNA TGTGCCAGCAGACGAGCGGGGGGTAGCCATGAGCAGTTCTTC.

This clonotype was detected ten times or more. The chain uses TRBV18 and TRBJ2-7, with D possibly being TRBD2 (5 bases). The CDR3 totals 13 residues. Germline-derived CDR1 and CDR2 are KGHSH and LQKENI. Trimming shortened V by 1 base and J by 2 bases, and 6 bases separated the two germline ends. This chain's CDR3 is CASSPRETYEQYV. DNA of the CDR3: TGTGCCAGCTCACCACGGGAGACCTACGAGCAGTACGTC.

This clonotype came up many times. The chain has TRBV5-1 and TRBJ2-1; tentatively, D is TRBD1 or TRBD2 (6 bases each). The V end lost 2 bases, the J end lost 2 bases, and 14 bases lay between the germline ends. The CDR3 length is 16 residues. Germline V CDR1 and CDR2: SGHRS, YFSETQ. The CDR3, as DNA: TGCGCCAGCAGCTTCGGAGGGGGGTCAACCTACAATGAGCAGTTCTTC. Amino acids: CASSFGGGSTYNEQFF.

This clonotype was seen at least ten times. This chain uses TRBV5-6 with TRBJ2-3; 10 nucleotides align to TRBD2. The germline V gene encodes CDR1 SGHDT and CDR2 YYEEEE. V lost 2 bases, J lost 5 bases, and 11 bases stayed unmatched. This CDR3 is 17 amino acids long. This chain's CDR3 is CASSFLSGGPLGDTQYF. CDR3 nucleotides: TGTGCCAGCAGCTTCCTTAGCGGGGGGCCTCTAGGAGATACGCAGTATTTT.

This clonotype was detected ten times or more. The gene calls are TRBV5-5 and TRBJ2-7; D may correspond to TRBD1 or TRBD2 (5 bases each). The germline CDR1 and CDR2 sequences are SGHKS and YYEKEE (reference sequence). The CDR3 is 14 residues long. V lost 4 bases and J lost 3, with 14 bases in between. Here the CDR3 DNA reads TGTGCCAGCAGCCTCTCCGGGGCCAGCTACGAGCAGTACTTC. This sequence encodes CASSLSGASYEQYF.

At least ten counts were recorded for this clonotype. This sequence joins TRBV7-7 and TRBJ2-5; D might be TRBD1 (6 bases). CDR1 is SSHAT and CDR2 is FNYEAQ in the germline V gene (reference sequence). The CDR3 contains 13 residues. V was clipped by 5 bases and J by 3 bases, with 10 bases between them. The chain's CDR3 is CASSKNREETQYF. For the CDR3, the DNA is TGTGCCAGCAGCAAAAACAGGGAAGAGACCCAGTACTTC.

The table lists this clonotype with many counts. This rearrangement joins TRBV29-1 to TRBJ1-6, with a weak D call TRBD1 (6 bases). Germline CDR1 reads SQVTM; CDR2 reads ANQGSEA. This CDR3 comprises 13 residues. With 6 bases removed from V and 10 bases from J, the gap between germline ends came to 16 bases. The CDR3 loop is CSVTLGGLSPLHF. The CDR3, as DNA: TGCAGCGTGACTTTGGGGGGCCTATCACCCCTCCACTTT.

This chain connects TRBV3-1 to TRBJ1-2; D gene unclear. V was clipped by 3 bases and J by 0 bases, with 5 bases between them. The CDR3 runs to 13 residues. The V gene's germline CDR1 is LGHDT and CDR2 YNNKEL (reference sequence). CDR3 region: CASSQGPNYGYTF. The CDR3 nucleotides read TGTGCCAGCAGCCAGGGTCCTAACTATGGCTACACCTTC.

In its sample, this clonotype ranks as medium-sized. The chain is built from TRBV20-1 and TRBJ2-3, with D perhaps being TRBD1 or TRBD2 (6 bases each). The CDR3 is 15 amino acids. Per germline, CDR1 DFQATT and CDR2 SNEGSKA (reference sequence). V lost 5 bases and J 4 bases, leaving 19 bases between the germline ends. The CDR3 DNA reads TGCAGTGCTGAAAACAGGGAGGTCAGGTCAGATACGCAGTATTTT. Encoded protein: CSAENREVRSDTQYF.

This clonotype was seen repeatedly, ten times or more. The CDR3 nucleotides read TGTGCCAGCAGCCCTTTCGACTGGCAAGAGACCCAGTACTTC. Protein: CASSPFDWQETQYF. The J gene is TRBJ2-5, the V gene TRBV3-1; D is uncertain. There are 14 residues in the CDR3. V was shortened by 4 bases and J by 2 bases, with 11 bases between the two germline ends. The germline CDR1 and CDR2 sequences are LGHDT and YNNKEL (reference sequence).